The source of this T cell receptor beta chain is a study of CD8 T cells in Susac syndrome. RNA amounts of about 0.45 to 1 ug underwent reverse transcription with random hexamers. TCRdb re-analysed the immunoSEQ multiplex PCR reads in MiXCR, keeping a single row per CDR3 protein. The sample gives about 210,000 distinct CDR3 sequences, just under 95% of which show up once; around 0.08% is in the top ten. TCR beta sequencing covered blood CD8+ and CD4+ T cells. In contrast to the negatively isolated CD8+ and CD4+ T cells, TEMRA cells were FACS-enriched. The CDR3 consists of 15 residues. Trimming cost V 6 bases and J 0 bases; bases outside gene matches: 5. CDR1 and CDR2 (germline): SGHNT, YYREEE (reference sequence).

Sequenced: CD4+ T cells from PBMCs. This chain links TRBV5-4 with TRBJ2-7; 11 positions agree with TRBD2. This clonotype was sampled from a human donor with multiple sclerosis. CDR3 sequence reads: CASTPGTSGSYEQYF. CDR3 DNA sequence: TGTGCCAGCACCCCCGGGACTAGCGGCTCCTACGAGCAGTACTTC.